This is a list of T cell receptor beta chains from one sample in a study of CD8+ T cells in alopecia areata. Clones were sequenced by immunoSEQ multiplex PCR, and TCRdb holds only the in-frame ones, with some missing. Of tens of thousands of clones in the sample, about 71% were seen once. Material: CD8+ T cells sorted from blood, obtained at approximately week 42, from a patient treated with tofacitinib. The source of these receptors is a human donor with alopecia areata. Each CDR3 is given with its conserved first and last residue. D genes are given only for firm matches. A row's size may be missing; if present it is once, few, many or a size class.

NA,TRBJ1-2,TRBV7-9,NA,TGTGCCAGCAGCCCACCGGAATGGAGTTGGGGCTACACCTTC,CASSPPEWSWGYTF
NA,TRBJ2-2,TRBV7-2,NA,TGTGCCAGCAGCTTGTACGGGGAGCTGTTTTTT,CASSLYGELFF
NA,TRBJ2-1,TRBV2,TRBD1,TGTGCCAGCCTTGGACAGGGAGGAAGGAATGAGCAGTTCTTC,CASLGQGGRNEQFF
NA,TRBJ1-2,TRBV15,NA,TGTGCCACCAGCAGACGACTAGCTAACTATGGCTACACCTTC,CATSRRLANYGYTF
NA,TRBJ2-5,TRBV29-1,TRBD2,TGCAGCGTTTATGGGGGGGACCTTCAAGAGACCCAGTACTTC,CSVYGGDLQETQYF
NA,TRBJ2-1,TRBV11-2,NA,TGTGCCAGCAGCTCCCTCCCCGGGCTCAACCGGGAAGACAATGAGCAGTTCTTC,CASSSLPGLNREDNEQFF
NA,TRBJ1-5,TRBV2,NA,TGTGCCAGCAGTGAAGCGTGGACGGCTTATAGCAATCAGCCCCAGCATTTT,CASSEAWTAYSNQPQHF
once,TRBJ1-4,TRBV21-1,NA,TGTGCCAGCACCATCCTTGGGGAGGAAAAACTGTTTTTT,CASTILGEEKLFF
NA,TRBJ2-1,TRBV7-3,NA,TGTGCCAGCAGCTTAAATTCGGCGGATTACAATGAGCAGTTCTTC,CASSLNSADYNEQFF
once,TRBJ1-1,TRBV6-5,TRBD1,TGTGCCATCGGGACAGGGGATACTGAAGCTTTCTTT,CAIGTGDTEAFF
NA,TRBJ2-7,TRBV29-1,NA,TGCAGCGTTGATGAAGAGTACGAGCAGTACTTC,CSVDEEYEQYF
few,TRBJ2-3,TRBV30,TRBD1,TGTGCCTGGAGTAAGACAGGGGGCAAAGATACGCAGTATTTT,CAWSKTGGKDTQYF
NA,TRBJ1-6,TRBV19,NA,TGTGCCAGTAGTATATTACTTGATTCACCCCTCCACTTT,CASSILLDSPLHF